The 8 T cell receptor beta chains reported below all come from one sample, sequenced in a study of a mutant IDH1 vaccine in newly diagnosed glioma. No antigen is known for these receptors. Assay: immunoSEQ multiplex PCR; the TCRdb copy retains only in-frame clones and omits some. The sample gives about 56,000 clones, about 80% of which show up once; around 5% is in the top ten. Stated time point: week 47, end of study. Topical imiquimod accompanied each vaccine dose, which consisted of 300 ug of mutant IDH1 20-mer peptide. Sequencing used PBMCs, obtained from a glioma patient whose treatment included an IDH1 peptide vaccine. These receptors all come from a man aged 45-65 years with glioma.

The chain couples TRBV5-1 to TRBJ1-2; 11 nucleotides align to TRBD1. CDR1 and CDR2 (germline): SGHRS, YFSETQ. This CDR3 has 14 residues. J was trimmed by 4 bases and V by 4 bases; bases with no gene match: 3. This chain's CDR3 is CASSDGTGGYGYTF. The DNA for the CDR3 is TGCGCCAGCAGCGACGGGACAGGGGGCTATGGCTACACCTTC. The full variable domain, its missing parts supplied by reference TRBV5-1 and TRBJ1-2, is KAGVTQTPRYLIKTRGQQVTLSCSPISGHRSVSWYQQTPGQGLQFLFEYFSETQRNKGNFPGRFSGRQFSNSRSEMNVSTLELGDSALYLCASSDGTGGYGYTFGSGTRLTVV.

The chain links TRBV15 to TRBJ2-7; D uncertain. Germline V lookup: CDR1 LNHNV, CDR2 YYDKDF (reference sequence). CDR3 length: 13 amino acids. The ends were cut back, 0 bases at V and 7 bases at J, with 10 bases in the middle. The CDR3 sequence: CATSRDKDREQYF. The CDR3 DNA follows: TGTGCCACCAGCAGAGATAAGGACCGGGAGCAGTACTTC.

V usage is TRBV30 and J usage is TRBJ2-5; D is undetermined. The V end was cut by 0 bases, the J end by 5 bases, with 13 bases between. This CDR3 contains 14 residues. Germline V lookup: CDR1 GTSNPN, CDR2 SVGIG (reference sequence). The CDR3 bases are TGTGCCTGGAGTGTACCTGTCCTGGTCGAGACCCAGTACTTC. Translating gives CAWSVPVLVETQYF.

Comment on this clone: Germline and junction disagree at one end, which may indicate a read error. CDR3 DNA: TGTGCCAGCACCTTGCTGACTAGCGGGGACAAAAACATTCAGTACTTC. This sequence encodes CASTLLTSGDKNIQYF. This rearrangement joins TRBV5-6 to TRBJ2-4; 11 nucleotides match TRBD2. The CDR3 is made up of 16 amino acids. The germline V gene has CDR1 SGHDT and CDR2 YYEEEE.

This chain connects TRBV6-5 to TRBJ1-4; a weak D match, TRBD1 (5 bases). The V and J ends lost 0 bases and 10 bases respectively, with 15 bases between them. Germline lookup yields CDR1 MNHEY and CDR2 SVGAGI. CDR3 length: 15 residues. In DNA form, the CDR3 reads TGTGCCAGCAGTTACTCATGGGACGCAGTGGGAAAACTGTTTTTT. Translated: CASSYSWDAVGKLFF.

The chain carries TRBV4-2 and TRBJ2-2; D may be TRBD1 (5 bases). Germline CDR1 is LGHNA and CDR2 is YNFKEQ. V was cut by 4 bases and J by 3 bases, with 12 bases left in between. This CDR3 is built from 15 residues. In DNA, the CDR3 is TGTGCCAGCAGCCCGAACAGGATCCACACCGGGGAGCTGTTTTTT. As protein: CASSPNRIHTGELFF.

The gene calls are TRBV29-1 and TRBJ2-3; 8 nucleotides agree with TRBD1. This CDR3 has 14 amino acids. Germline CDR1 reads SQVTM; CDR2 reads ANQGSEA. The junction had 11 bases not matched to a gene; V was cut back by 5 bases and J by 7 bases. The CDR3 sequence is CSVNWDRLLYTQYF. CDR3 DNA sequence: TGCAGCGTTAATTGGGACAGGCTACTCTATACGCAGTATTTT.

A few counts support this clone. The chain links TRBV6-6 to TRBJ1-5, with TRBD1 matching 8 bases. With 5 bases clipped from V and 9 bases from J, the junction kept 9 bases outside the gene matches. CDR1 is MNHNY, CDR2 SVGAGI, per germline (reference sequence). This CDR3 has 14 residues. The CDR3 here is CASSTGGSKVPQHF. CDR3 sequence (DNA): TGTGCCAGCAGTACAGGGGGATCAAAGGTGCCCCAGCATTTT.